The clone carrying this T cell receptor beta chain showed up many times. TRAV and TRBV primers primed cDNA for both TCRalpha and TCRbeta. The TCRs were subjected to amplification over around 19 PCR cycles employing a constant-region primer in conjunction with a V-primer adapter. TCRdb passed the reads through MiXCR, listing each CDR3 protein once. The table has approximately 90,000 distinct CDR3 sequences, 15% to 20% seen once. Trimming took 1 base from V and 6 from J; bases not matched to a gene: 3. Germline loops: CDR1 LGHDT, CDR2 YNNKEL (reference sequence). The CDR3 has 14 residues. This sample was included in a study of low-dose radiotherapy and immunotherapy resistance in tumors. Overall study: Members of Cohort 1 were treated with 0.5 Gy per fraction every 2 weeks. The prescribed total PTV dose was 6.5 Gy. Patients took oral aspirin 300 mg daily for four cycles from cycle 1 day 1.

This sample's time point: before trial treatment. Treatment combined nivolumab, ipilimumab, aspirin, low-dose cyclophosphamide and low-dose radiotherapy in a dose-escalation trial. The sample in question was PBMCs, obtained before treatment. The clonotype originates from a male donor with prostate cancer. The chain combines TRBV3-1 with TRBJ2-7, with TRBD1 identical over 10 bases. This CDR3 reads CASSQGTGGSEQYF. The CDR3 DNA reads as TGTGCCAGCAGCCAAGGGACAGGGGGGAGCGAGCAGTACTTC.